What follows describes a single T cell receptor (beta chain). Its target is unknown. The protocol was immunoSEQ multiplex PCR, while the TCRdb copy is restricted to in-frame clones and leaves out a portion. This table holds approximately 30,000 clones, around three quarters found once. Noted time point: week 35, safety follow-up. Mutant IDH1 20-mer peptide, at 300 ug, made up each vaccine dose, with topical imiquimod. Germline V gene lookup returns CDR1 LNHDA and CDR2 SQIVND (reference sequence). V shed 5 bases, J shed 9 bases, and the junction held 16 bases outside the gene matches. The CDR3 is made up of 16 amino acids. The entry originates in a study of a mutant IDH1 vaccine in newly diagnosed glioma. As for the study in general: Visits V12 and V13 fell at weeks 35 and 47, respectively.

General study points: Vaccination elicited immune responses in around 92% of patients.

The clonotype originates from a man between 50 and 59 years old with glioma. Material: PBMCs, obtained from a glioma patient whose treatment included an IDH1 peptide vaccine. V and J are TRBV19 and TRBJ2-1; 7 nucleotides line up with TRBD2. Here the CDR3 reads CASSDRRRGRTFEQFF. The CDR3 bases are TGTGCCAGTAGTGACCGACGGCGGGGGAGAACTTTTGAGCAGTTCTTC.